These T cell receptor beta chains were read from a single sample in a study of T cell clonotyping in hematopoietic cell transplantation. Sequencing used immunoSEQ multiplex PCR; TCRdb keeps in-frame clones, though not all of them. The data show about 45,000 clones, 94% seen once. Sequenced sample: peripheral blood mononuclear cells. The receptor set was obtained from a woman in her forties or fifties in good health. Some clones in this sample may be carry-over from other donors' samples. The CDR3 runs from the conserved cysteine through the conserved F or W. The order of the fields is CDR3 protein, V gene, J gene, clone size. Only some rows state a clone size, as once, few, many or a class for expanded clones.

CDR3: CASSLSGSSGYTF
V: TRBV5-6
J: TRBJ1-2
size: -

CDR3: CATSREGLRTSGNTIYF
V: TRBV15
J: TRBJ1-3
size: -

CDR3: CASSLSPGAGNTIYF
V: TRBV27
J: TRBJ1-3
size: -

CDR3: CASSHTRGDDNEQFF
V: TRBV6-5
J: TRBJ2-1
size: -

CDR3: CASSQSITYEQYF
V: TRBV4-2
J: TRBJ2-7
size: -

CDR3: CASSPGHLGNEQFF
V: TRBV27
J: TRBJ2-1
size: -

CDR3: CASSPARGNTGELFF
V: TRBV7-9
J: TRBJ2-2
size: few

CDR3: CASSYTAGVRPGEQYF
V: TRBV6-6
J: TRBJ2-7
size: -

CDR3: CASSPPDSSYEQYF
V: TRBV5-1
J: TRBJ2-7
size: -

CDR3: CSVEDRGGAGNTIYF
V: TRBV29-1
J: TRBJ1-3
size: -

CDR3: CASSSTGGGGAGELFF
V: TRBV7-3
J: TRBJ2-2
size: -

CDR3: CASSQEGGTPAKNIQYF
V: TRBV4-1
J: TRBJ2-4
size: once

CDR3: CASNSGSYEQYF
V: TRBV27
J: TRBJ2-7
size: -

CDR3: CASSNSGTKDQPQHF
V: TRBV6-5
J: TRBJ1-5
size: -

CDR3: CASSLGTGGLDGYTF
V: TRBV5-1
J: TRBJ1-2
size: -

CDR3: CASSYSTGGVETQYF
V: TRBV6-5
J: TRBJ2-5
size: -

CDR3: CAWRTKGITEAFF
V: TRBV30
J: TRBJ1-1
size: -

CDR3: CASSIRGVGGELFF
V: TRBV19
J: TRBJ2-2
size: -

CDR3: CASREGLSPNQPQHF
V: TRBV6-1
J: TRBJ1-5
size: -

CDR3: CASSQDLDRGGTNEKLFF
V: TRBV4-3
J: TRBJ1-4
size: once

CDR3: CASRCEGPYEQYF
V: TRBV12-2
J: TRBJ2-7
size: once

CDR3: CASSLQGAGEQYF
V: TRBV9
J: TRBJ2-7
size: -

CDR3: CASSLVRDSSGNTIYF
V: TRBV7-9
J: TRBJ1-3
size: -

CDR3: CASSLVYSGQGATNEKLFF
V: TRBV7-9
J: TRBJ1-4
size: -

CDR3: CASSQDRRGRGQGKKQETQYF
V: TRBV4-2
J: TRBJ2-5
size: -

CDR3: CASSLAENRESGNTIYF
V: TRBV7-8
J: TRBJ1-3
size: once

CDR3: CASGVQGGDGYTF
V: TRBV19
J: TRBJ1-2
size: -

CDR3: CASKIGDHYEQYF
V: TRBV11-2
J: TRBJ2-7
size: -

CDR3: CASSHVDRVLKMNTEAFF
V: TRBV4-2
J: TRBJ1-1
size: once

CDR3: CASSAVGNGYTF
V: TRBV5-4
J: TRBJ1-2
size: -

CDR3: CASSPGREGSQPQHF
V: TRBV19
J: TRBJ1-5
size: -

CDR3: CASSLGGYYGYTF
V: TRBV28
J: TRBJ1-2
size: -

CDR3: CASSLGTLYEQYF
V: TRBV28
J: TRBJ2-7
size: once

CDR3: CASSSQQGTNEKLFF
V: TRBV5-4
J: TRBJ1-4
size: -

CDR3: CASSGVVHEQFF
V: TRBV30
J: TRBJ2-1
size: -

CDR3: CASKMWQGSNEQFF
V: TRBV6-6
J: TRBJ2-1
size: -

CDR3: CATREKKTGITEAFF
V: TRBV11-1
J: TRBJ1-1
size: -

CDR3: CASSLGTGAHEQYF
V: TRBV5-1
J: TRBJ2-7
size: -

CDR3: CASRLSRGAKEAFF
V: TRBV5-4
J: TRBJ1-1
size: -

CDR3: CASSIYASGGNEQFF
V: TRBV19
J: TRBJ2-1
size: -

CDR3: CASTQTQGAETQYF
V: TRBV27
J: TRBJ2-5
size: once

CDR3: CASSPWAGEKLFF
V: TRBV27
J: TRBJ1-4
size: -

CDR3: CASSSGRANYGYTF
V: TRBV28
J: TRBJ1-2
size: once

CDR3: CASSREVGDNSNQPQHF
V: TRBV4-1
J: TRBJ1-5
size: -

CDR3: CAWSQAGGPTDTQYF
V: TRBV30
J: TRBJ2-3
size: -

CDR3: CASSEVGTGAYEQYF
V: TRBV6-1
J: TRBJ2-7
size: -

CDR3: CASSLVAGENTEAFF
V: TRBV5-1
J: TRBJ1-1
size: -

CDR3: CASTEGGGLSPLHF
V: TRBV27
J: TRBJ1-6
size: -

CDR3: CSVEVGGEDTEAFF
V: TRBV29-1
J: TRBJ1-1
size: -

CDR3: CASSSSGGDYNEQFF
V: TRBV4-2
J: TRBJ2-1
size: -